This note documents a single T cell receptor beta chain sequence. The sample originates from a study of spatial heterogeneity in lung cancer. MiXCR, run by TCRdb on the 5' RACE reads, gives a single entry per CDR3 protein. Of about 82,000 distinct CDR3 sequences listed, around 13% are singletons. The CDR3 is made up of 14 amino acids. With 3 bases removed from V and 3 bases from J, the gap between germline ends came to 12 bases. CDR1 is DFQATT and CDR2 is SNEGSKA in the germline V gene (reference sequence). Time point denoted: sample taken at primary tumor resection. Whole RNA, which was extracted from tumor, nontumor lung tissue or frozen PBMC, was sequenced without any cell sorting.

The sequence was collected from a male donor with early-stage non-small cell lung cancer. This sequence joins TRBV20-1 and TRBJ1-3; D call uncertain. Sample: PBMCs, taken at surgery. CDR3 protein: CSARAASFGNTIYF. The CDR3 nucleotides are TGCAGTGCTAGGGCAGCCTCCTTTGGAAACACCATATATTTT.